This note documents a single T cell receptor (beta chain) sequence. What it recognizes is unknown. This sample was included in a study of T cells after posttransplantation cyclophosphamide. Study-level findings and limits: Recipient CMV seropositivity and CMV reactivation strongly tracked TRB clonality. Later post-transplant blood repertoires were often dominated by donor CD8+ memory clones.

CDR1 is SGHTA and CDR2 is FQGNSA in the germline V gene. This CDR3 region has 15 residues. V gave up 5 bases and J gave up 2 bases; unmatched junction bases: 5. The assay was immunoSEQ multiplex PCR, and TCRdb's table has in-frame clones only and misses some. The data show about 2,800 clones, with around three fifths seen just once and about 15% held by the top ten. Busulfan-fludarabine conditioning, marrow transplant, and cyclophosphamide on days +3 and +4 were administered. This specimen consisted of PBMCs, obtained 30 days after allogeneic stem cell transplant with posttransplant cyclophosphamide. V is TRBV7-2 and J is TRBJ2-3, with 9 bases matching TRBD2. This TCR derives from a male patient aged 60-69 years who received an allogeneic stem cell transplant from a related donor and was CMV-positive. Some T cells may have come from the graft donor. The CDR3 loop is CASSRVAGDTDTQYF. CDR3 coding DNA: TGTGCCAGCAGCAGAGTAGCGGGGGACACAGATACGCAGTATTTT. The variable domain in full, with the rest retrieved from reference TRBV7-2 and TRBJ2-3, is GAGVSQSPSNKVTEKGKDVELRCDPISGHTALYWYRQSLGQGLEFLIYFQGNSAPDKSGLPSDRFSAERTGGSVSTLTIQRTQQEDSAVYLCASSRVAGDTDTQYFGPGTRLTVL.